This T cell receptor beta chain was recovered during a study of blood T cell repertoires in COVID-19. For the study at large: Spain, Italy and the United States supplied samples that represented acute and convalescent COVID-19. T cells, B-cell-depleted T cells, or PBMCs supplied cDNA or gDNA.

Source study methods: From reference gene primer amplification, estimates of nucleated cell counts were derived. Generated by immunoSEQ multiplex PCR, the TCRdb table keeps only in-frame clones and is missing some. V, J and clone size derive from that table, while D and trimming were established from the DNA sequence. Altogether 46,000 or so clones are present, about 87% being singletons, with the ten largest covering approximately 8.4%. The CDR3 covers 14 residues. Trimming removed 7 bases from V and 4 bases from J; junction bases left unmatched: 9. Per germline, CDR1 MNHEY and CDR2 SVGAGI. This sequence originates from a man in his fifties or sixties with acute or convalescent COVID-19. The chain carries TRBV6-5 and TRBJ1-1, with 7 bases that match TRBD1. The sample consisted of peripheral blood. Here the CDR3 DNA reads TGTGCCAGCAACTACGCCAGGGGGGCCACTGAAGCTTTCTTT. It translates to CASNYARGATEAFF.